This TCR beta chain was observed in a study of identical twins. This clonotype turned up a few times. Its antigen is as yet unknown. Whole-study findings and limits: Abundant beta clonotypes from cord blood bore fewer insertions; memory repertoires lacked this pattern.

Using its own MiXCR run on the 5' RACE reads, TCRdb lists one record per CDR3 protein. The data show hundreds of thousands of distinct CDR3 sequences, with less than 9% seen just once and over 1.5% held by the top ten. These data were also reused for a study on yellow fever vaccine responses in identical twins.

This TCR was recovered from a woman aged 18 to 35 in good health. What was sequenced was PBMCs.

CDR3 sequence (DNA): TGCGCCAGCAGCTTGCTAGGGGATGGCGACACGCAGTATTTT. Translated, it gives CASSLLGDGDTQYF. V gene TRBV5-1 combines with J gene TRBJ2-3, with D possibly matching TRBD1 (5 bases). From germline, CDR1 is SGHRS and CDR2 YFSETQ. The CDR3 is 14 amino acids. V gave up 1 base and J gave up 9 bases, with 15 bases separating them.